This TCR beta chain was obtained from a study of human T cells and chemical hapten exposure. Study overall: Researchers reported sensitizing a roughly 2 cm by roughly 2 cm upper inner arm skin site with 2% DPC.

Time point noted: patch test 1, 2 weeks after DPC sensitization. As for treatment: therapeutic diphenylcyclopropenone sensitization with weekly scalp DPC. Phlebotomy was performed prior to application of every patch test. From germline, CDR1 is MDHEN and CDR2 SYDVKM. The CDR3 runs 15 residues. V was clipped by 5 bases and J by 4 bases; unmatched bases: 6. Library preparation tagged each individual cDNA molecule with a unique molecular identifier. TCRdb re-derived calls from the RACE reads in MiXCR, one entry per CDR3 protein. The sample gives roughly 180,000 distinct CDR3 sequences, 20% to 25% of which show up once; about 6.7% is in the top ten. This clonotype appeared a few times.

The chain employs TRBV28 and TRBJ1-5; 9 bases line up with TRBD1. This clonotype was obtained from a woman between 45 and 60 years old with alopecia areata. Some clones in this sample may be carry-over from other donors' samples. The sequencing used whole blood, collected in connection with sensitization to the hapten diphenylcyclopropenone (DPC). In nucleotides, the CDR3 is TGTGCCAGCAGTGCGACAGGGGGGTTTAATCAGCCCCAGCATTTT. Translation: CASSATGGFNQPQHF. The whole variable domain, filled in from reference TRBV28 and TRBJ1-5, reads DVKVTQSSRYLVKRTGEKVFLECVQDMDHENMFWYRQDPGLGLRLIYFSYDVKMKEKGDIPEGYSVSREKKERFSLILESASTNQTSMYLCASSATGGFNQPQHFGDGTRLSIL.